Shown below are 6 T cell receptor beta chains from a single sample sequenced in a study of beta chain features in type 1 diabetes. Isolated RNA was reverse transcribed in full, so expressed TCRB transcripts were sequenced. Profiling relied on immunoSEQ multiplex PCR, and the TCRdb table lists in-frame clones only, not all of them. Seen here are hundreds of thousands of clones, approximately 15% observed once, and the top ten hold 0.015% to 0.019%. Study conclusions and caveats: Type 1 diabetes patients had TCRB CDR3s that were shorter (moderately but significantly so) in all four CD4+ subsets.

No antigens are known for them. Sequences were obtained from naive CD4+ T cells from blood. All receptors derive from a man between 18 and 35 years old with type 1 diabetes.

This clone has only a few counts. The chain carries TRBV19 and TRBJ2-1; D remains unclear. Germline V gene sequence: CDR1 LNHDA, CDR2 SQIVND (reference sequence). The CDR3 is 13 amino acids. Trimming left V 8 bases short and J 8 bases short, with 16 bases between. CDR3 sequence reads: CASRRAIHDEQFF. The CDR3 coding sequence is TGTGCCAGTCGTAGGGCGATACACGATGAGCAGTTCTTC.

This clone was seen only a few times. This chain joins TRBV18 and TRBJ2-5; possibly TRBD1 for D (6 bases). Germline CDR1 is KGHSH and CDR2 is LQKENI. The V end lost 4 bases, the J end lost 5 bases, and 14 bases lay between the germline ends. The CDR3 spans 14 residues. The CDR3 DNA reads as TGTGCCAGCTCACGACAGGACGCTGAGGAGACCCAGTACTTC. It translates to CASSRQDAEETQYF.

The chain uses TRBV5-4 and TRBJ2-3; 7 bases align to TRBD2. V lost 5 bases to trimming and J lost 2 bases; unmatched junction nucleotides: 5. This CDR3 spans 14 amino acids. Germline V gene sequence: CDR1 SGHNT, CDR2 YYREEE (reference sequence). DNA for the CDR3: TGTGCCAGCAGTCGACAGCGGGACACAGATACGCAGTATTTT. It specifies CASSRQRDTDTQYF.

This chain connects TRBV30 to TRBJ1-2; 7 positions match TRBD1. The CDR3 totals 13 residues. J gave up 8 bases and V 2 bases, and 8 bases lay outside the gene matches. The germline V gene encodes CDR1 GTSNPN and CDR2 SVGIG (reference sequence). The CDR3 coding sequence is TGTGCCTGGAGTTCCAGGGGGTCCGGCGGCTACACCTTC. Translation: CAWSSRGSGGYTF.

DNA for the CDR3: TGCAGCGCCCGACAGGGAGTTGGGTCCTACGAGCAGTACTTC. Translated, it gives CSARQGVGSYEQYF. V gene TRBV29-1 combines with J gene TRBJ2-5; 7 bases are a match to TRBD1. Near its end, the DNA agrees better with TRBJ2-7, so the J call may be wrong. Germline V gene data show CDR1 as SQVTM and CDR2 as ANQGSEA. The CDR3 length is 14 residues.

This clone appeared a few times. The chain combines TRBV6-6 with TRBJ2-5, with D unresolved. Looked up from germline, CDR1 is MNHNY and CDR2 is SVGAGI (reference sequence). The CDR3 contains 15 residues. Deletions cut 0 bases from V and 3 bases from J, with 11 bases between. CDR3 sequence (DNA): TGTGCCAGCAGTTACTCTTCGCAGCGTGAAGAGACCCAGTACTTC. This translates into CASSYSSQREETQYF.